The clone carrying this TCR beta chain has a count of ten or more. The antigen is unknown. TCRdb re-called the reads with MiXCR, one entry per CDR3 protein. In the table there are nearly 650,000 distinct CDR3 sequences, 20% to 30% of which are singletons. The data originate from a study of T cell repertoires in cytomegalovirus infection. Overall study context: It can be stated that public TCR beta signatures indicated CMV infection as well as a matching HLA type.

This CDR3 contains 12 residues. V dropped 5 bases and J dropped 14 bases, with 18 bases sitting between them. From germline, CDR1 is SGHTA and CDR2 FQGNSA. Study observations and caveats: Dominant in the ex vivo response were TCR beta clonotypes restricted by HLA-C and specific for CMV. Identification of carriers of CMV plus the relevant HLA was performed using cumulative public TCR beta family frequency.

The V call is TRBV7-2, the J call TRBJ1-2, with D maybe TRBD1 (6 bases). This sequence originates from a human donor in good health (CMV status not recorded). Some clones in this sample may be carry-over from other donors' samples. The sequencing input was CD8+ T cells from PBMCs. The DNA for the CDR3 is TGTGCCAGCAGCCCGGGACACCCCTTCGGGACCTTC. This sequence encodes CASSPGHPFGTF.